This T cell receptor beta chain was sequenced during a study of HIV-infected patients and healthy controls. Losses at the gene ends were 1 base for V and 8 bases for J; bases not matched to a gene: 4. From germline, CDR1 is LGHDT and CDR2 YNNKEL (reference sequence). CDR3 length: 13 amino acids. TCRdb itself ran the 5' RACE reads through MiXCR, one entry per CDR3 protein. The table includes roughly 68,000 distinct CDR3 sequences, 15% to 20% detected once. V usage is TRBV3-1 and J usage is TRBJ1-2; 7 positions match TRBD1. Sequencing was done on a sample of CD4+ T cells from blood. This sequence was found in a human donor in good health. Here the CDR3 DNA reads TGTGCCAGCAGCCAAGGAGGGGGCAGGGGCTACACCTTC. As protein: CASSQGGGRGYTF.